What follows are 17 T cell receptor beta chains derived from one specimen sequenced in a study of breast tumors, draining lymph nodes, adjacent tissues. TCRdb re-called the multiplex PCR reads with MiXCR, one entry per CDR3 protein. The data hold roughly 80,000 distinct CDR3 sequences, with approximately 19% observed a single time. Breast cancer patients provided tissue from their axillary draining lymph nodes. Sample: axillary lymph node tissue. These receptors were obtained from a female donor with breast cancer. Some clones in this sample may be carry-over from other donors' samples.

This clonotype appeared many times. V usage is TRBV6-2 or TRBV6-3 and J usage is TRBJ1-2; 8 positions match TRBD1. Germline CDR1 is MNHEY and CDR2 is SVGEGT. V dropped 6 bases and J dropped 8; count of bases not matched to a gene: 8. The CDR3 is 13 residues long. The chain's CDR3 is CASRKRTGGGYTF. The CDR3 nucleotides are TGTGCCAGCAGAAAACGAACAGGGGGAGGCTACACCTTC.

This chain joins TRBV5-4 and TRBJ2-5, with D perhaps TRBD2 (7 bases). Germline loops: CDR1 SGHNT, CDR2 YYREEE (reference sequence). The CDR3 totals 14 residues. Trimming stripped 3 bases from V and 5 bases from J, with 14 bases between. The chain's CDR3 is CASSSRGARETQYF. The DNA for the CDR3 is TGTGCCAGCAGCTCCCGGGGGGCGCGTGAGACCCAGTACTTC.

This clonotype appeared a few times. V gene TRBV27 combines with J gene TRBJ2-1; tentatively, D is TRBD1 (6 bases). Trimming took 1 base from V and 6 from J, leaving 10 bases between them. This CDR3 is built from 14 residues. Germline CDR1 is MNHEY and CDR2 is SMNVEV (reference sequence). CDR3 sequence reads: CASSLFRGGNEQFF. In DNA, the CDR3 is TGTGCCAGCAGTTTATTCAGGGGCGGCAATGAGCAGTTCTTC.

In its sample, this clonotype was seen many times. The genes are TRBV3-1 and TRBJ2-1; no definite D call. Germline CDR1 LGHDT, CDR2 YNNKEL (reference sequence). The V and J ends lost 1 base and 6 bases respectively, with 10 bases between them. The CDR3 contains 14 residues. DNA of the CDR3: TGTGCCAGCAGCCAAGCGCCTAAGAGCAATGAGCAGTTCTTC. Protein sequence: CASSQAPKSNEQFF.

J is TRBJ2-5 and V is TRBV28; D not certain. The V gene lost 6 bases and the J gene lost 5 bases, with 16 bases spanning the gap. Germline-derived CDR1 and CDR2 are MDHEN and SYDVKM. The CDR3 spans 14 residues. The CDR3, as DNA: TGTGCCAGCAGGGTCCCGGCCTCCGGGGAGACCCAGTACTTC. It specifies CASRVPASGETQYF.

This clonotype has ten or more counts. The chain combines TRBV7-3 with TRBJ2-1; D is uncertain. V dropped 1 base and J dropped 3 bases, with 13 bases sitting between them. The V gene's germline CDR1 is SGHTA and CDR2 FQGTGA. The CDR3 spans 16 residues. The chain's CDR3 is CASSLIASLLYNEQFF. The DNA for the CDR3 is TGTGCCAGCAGCTTAATTGCGTCCCTACTCTACAATGAGCAGTTCTTC.

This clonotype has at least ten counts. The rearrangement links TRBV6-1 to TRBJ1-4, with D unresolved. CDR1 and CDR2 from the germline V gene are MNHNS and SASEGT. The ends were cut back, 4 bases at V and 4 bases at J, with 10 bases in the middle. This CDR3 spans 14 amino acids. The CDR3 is CASSVSMSNEKLFF. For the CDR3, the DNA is TGTGCCAGCAGTGTTTCCATGAGTAATGAAAAACTGTTTTTT.

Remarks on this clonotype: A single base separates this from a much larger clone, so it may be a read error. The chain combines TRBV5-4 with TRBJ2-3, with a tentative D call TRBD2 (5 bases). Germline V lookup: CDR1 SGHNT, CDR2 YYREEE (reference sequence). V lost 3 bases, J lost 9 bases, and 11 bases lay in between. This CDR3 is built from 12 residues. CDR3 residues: CASSSKRGTQYF. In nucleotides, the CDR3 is TGTGCCAGCAGCTCTAAGAGAGGGACGCAGTATTTT. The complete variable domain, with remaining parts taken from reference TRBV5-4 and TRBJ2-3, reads ETGVTQSPTHLIKTRGQQVTLRCSSQSGHNTVSWYQQALGQGPQFIFQYYREEENGRGNFPPRFSGLQFPNYSSELNVNALELDDSALYLCASSSKRGTQYFGPGTRLTVL.

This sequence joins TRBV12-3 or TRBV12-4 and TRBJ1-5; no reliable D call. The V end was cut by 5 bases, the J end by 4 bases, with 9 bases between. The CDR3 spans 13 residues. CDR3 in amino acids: CASSPGINQPQHF. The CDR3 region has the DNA TGTGCCAGCAGTCCGGGGATTAATCAGCCCCAGCATTTT.

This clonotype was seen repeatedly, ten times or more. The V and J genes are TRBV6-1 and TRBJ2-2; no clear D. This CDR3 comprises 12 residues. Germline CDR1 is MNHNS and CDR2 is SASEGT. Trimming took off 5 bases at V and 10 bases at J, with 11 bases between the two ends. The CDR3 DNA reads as TGTGCCAGCAGTCTTTTGGCCCTGGAGCTGTTTTTT. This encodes CASSLLALELFF.

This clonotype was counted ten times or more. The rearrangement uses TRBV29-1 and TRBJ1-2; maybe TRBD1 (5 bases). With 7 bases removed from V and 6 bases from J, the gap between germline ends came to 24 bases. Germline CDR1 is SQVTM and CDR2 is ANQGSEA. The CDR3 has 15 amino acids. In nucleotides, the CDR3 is TGCAGCGCGGGTGGGGCGTCAGGCATCCGTGATGGCTACACCTTC. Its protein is CSAGGASGIRDGYTF.

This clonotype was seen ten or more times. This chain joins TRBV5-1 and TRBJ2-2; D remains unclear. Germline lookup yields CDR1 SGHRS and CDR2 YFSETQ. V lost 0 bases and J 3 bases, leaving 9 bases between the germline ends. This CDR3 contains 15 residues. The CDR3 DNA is TGCGCCAGCAGCTTGGCGGCAGGAGACACCGGGGAGCTGTTTTTT. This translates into CASSLAAGDTGELFF.

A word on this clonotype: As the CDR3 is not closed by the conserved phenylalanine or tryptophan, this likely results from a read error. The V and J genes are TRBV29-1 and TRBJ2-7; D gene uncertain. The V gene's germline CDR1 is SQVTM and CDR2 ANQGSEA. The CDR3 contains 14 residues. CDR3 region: CSVAGSPSSCEQYS. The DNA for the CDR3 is TGCAGCGTAGCAGGATCTCCCAGCTCCTGCGAGCAGTACTCC.

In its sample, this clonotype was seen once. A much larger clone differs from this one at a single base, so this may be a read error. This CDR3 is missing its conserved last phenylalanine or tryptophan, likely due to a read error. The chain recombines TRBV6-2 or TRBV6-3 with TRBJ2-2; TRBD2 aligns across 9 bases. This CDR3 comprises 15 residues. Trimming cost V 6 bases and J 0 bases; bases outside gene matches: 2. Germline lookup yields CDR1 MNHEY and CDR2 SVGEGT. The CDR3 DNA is TGTGCCAGCAGATTAGCGGGAGCGAACACCGGGGAGCTGTTTTCT. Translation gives CASRLAGANTGELFS.

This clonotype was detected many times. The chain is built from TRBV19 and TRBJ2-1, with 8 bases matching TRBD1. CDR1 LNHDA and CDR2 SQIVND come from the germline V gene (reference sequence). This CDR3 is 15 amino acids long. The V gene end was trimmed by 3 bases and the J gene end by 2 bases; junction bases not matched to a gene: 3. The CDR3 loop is CASSIRRGPYNEQFF. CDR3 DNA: TGTGCCAGTAGTATTCGCAGGGGGCCCTACAATGAGCAGTTCTTC.

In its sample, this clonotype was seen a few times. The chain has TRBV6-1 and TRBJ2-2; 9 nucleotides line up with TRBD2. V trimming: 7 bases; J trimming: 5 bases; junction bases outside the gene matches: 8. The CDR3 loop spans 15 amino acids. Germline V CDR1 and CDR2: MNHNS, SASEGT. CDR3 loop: CASIGFSGSTGELFF. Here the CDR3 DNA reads TGTGCCAGCATCGGTTTTAGCGGGAGTACCGGGGAGCTGTTTTTT.

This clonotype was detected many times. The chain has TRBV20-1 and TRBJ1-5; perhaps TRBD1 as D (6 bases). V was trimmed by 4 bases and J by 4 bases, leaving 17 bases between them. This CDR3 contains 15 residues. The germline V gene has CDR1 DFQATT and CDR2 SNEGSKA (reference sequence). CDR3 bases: TGCAGTGCTATACCTTACAGGGAGCTAAATCAGCCCCAGCATTTT. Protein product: CSAIPYRELNQPQHF.